The clone carrying this T cell receptor (beta chain) was counted between two and nine times. Its antigen is unknown. The data originate from a study of cytomegalovirus exposure and HLA in healthy donors. Study in general: Across around 400 genotyped donors, approximately 81% landed in the Caucasian-associated ancestry cluster.

This CDR3 has 15 residues. V gave up 6 bases and J gave up 2 bases; unmatched junction bases: 9. From germline, CDR1 is MDHEN and CDR2 SYDVKM. Primers: 60 Vbeta forward and 13 Jbeta reverse. The data were produced by immunoSEQ multiplex PCR, yet TCRdb's version contains in-frame clones alone and is incomplete. The sample consists of roughly 100,000 clones, roughly 82% of them appearing once. Study-level results: Researchers catalogued about 150 TCR beta chains as cytomegalovirus-associated. The number of N-insertions in an Asian-associated ancestry cluster was reportedly below the roughly 620-donor mean in a later analysis.

The chain combines TRBV28 with TRBJ1-1, with TRBD1 matching over 7 bases. The receptor was isolated from a woman aged 50 to 60 in good health and CMV-seropositive. Sample: PBMCs. CDR3 region: CASRSPDRVNTEAFF. DNA for the CDR3: TGTGCCAGCAGGTCCCCCGACAGGGTCAACACTGAAGCTTTCTTT.